The 13 T cell receptor beta chains below come from one sample, sequenced in a study of regulatory T cells in long-lasting Graves disease. Relying on iRepertoire HTBI primers and Arm-PCR of CDR3 regions, the team built TCR beta libraries. TCRdb processed the multiplex PCR reads anew with MiXCR; each CDR3 protein has one entry. There are about 350,000 distinct CDR3 sequences in the sample; roughly 17% occur only once, and roughly 29% lies in the top ten. Specified time point: newly diagnosed GD, antithyroid drugs for less than 3 months. Making the TCR library involved RNA that had been extracted from PBMCs. The data were also submitted as part of a second study, on T cells in Graves' hyperthyroidism and ophthalmopathy.

The source was peripheral blood mononuclear cells (PBMCs), collected at new diagnosis, from a patient treated with antithyroid drugs. The origin of the receptors is a man aged 40-49 years with Graves disease.

The chain links TRBV2 to TRBJ2-1; D perhaps matches TRBD1 (5 bases). The CDR3 is 15 residues long. Trimming removed 5 bases from V and 0 bases from J, with 11 bases in between. Germline values: CDR1 SNHLY, CDR2 FYNNEI. The CDR3 DNA reads as TGTGCCAGCAGTACCGGACAAAGCTCCTACAATGAGCAGTTCTTC. Translation: CASSTGQSSYNEQFF.

This clonotype was seen many times. The chain joins TRBV18 to TRBJ1-3; no firm D call. V shed 0 bases and J shed 0 bases, with 6 bases lying between them. Germline CDR1 reads KGHSH; CDR2 reads LQKENI. The CDR3 is made up of 15 amino acids. CDR3 amino acids: CASSPPRSSGNTIYF. In DNA form, the CDR3 reads TGTGCCAGCTCACCACCACGGAGCTCTGGAAACACCATATATTTT.

This clonotype was seen at least ten times. V and J are TRBV7-2 and TRBJ2-7; 14 bases map to TRBD2. This CDR3 has 15 residues. In germline, CDR1 is SGHTA, CDR2 FQGNSA. The trim removed 5 bases at V and 5 bases at J, leaving 5 bases unmatched. CDR3 nucleotides: TGTGCCAGCAGCCCGAGGACTAGCGGGGGGAACGAGCAGTACTTC. This codes for CASSPRTSGGNEQYF.

There are a few counts of this clonotype. V gene TRBV6-4 combines with J gene TRBJ1-2; D is perhaps TRBD1 (5 bases). This CDR3 contains 18 residues. Germline V gene data show CDR1 as MRHNA and CDR2 as SNTAGT. V was pared by 7 bases and J by 5 bases, with 29 bases between. The CDR3 sequence is CASMCIPGPTSPRYGYTF. For the CDR3, the DNA is TGTGCCAGCATGTGCATACCGGGACCGACGAGCCCTCGATATGGCTACACCTTC.

Comments on this clonotype: Just one base apart from a much larger clone, this may be a read error. The V gene is TRBV2, the J gene TRBJ1-4; 7 bases agree with TRBD1. The CDR3 covers 13 residues. The germline gives CDR1 SNHLY, CDR2 FYNNEI. Here the CDR3 DNA reads TGTGCCGGCAGTGACAGGGAGAGGGAAAAACTGTTTTTT. Encoded protein: CAGSDREREKLFF.

In its sample, this clonotype was seen many times. The gene calls are TRBV3-1 and TRBJ1-6, with 7 bases identical to TRBD1. The CDR3 sequence is 15 residues long. The ends lost 1 base at V and 6 bases at J; junction bases unmatched: 3. Germline loops: CDR1 LGHDT, CDR2 YNNKEL (reference sequence). CDR3 DNA: TGTGCCAGCAGCCAAGGACAGGGTCTTAATTCACCCCTCCACTTT. The encoded protein is CASSQGQGLNSPLHF. The full variable domain, in which reference TRBV3-1 and TRBJ1-6 provide the parts outside the CDR3, is DTAVSQTPKYLVTQMGNDKSIKCEQNLGHDTMYWYKQDSKKFLKIMFSYNNKELIINETVPNRFSPKSPDKAHLNLHINSLELGDSAVYFCASSQGQGLNSPLHFGNGTRLTVT.

This clonotype has at least ten counts. This chain uses TRBV20-1 with TRBJ1-1; tentative D call: TRBD1 (6 bases). The V gene's germline CDR1 is DFQATT and CDR2 SNEGSKA (reference sequence). Trimming took 1 base from V and 0 from J, leaving 21 bases between them. This CDR3 comprises 18 residues. The CDR3 loop is CSARAETGPERLNTEAFF. The CDR3 DNA reads TGCAGTGCTAGAGCCGAGACAGGTCCTGAAAGGTTGAACACTGAAGCTTTCTTT.

This clonotype showed up many times. CDR3 protein: CASRNFLTEAFF. The CDR3 nucleotides are TGTGCCAGCAGGAACTTTCTCACTGAAGCTTTCTTT. The chain links TRBV27 to TRBJ1-1, with D unclear. Germline CDR1 MNHEY, CDR2 SMNVEV (reference sequence). CDR3 size: 12 residues. Trimming pared 6 bases from V and 4 bases from J, leaving 9 bases between.

This clonotype was recorded at least ten times. The chain couples TRBV6-1 to TRBJ2-5; possibly TRBD1 for D (6 bases). The CDR3 consists of 15 residues. Trimming pared 6 bases from V and 5 bases from J, leaving 19 bases between. Per the germline V gene, CDR1 is MNHNS and CDR2 is SASEGT. As DNA, the CDR3 is TGTGCCAGCAGCCAAACGGGACACCAGTTGGAGACCCAGTACTTC. It translates to CASSQTGHQLETQYF.

This clonotype was observed at least ten times. The rearrangement joins TRBV11-2 to TRBJ2-5, with a possible D match to TRBD1 (5 bases). The CDR3 contains 15 residues. CDR1 and CDR2 (germline): SGHAT, FQNNGV. V gave up 2 bases and J gave up 1 base, with 11 bases separating them. CDR3 loop: CASSLNGDSQETQYF. The CDR3 nucleotides read TGTGCCAGCAGCTTAAATGGAGACAGCCAAGAGACCCAGTACTTC.

This clonotype was observed many times. The rearrangement links TRBV7-2 to TRBJ2-1, with D perhaps TRBD2 (5 bases). Looked up from germline, CDR1 is SGHTA and CDR2 is FQGNSA. CDR3 size: 15 residues. Trimming took 1 base from V and 10 from J, leaving 17 bases between them. This chain's CDR3 is CASSLEMFEGIEQFF. The CDR3 DNA is TGTGCCAGCAGCTTAGAGATGTTTGAGGGAATAGAGCAGTTCTTC. The full variable domain, completed using reference TRBV7-2 and TRBJ2-1, is GAGVSQSPSNKVTEKGKDVELRCDPISGHTALYWYRQSLGQGLEFLIYFQGNSAPDKSGLPSDRFSAERTGGSVSTLTIQRTQQEDSAVYLCASSLEMFEGIEQFFGPGTRLTVL.

The table lists this clonotype with many counts. The rearrangement links TRBV5-1 to TRBJ2-3, with 10 bases matching TRBD2. V was pared by 1 base and J by 0 bases, with 8 bases of the junction left unmatched. The CDR3 has 18 residues. CDR1 SGHRS and CDR2 YFSETQ come from the germline V gene. This CDR3 reads CASSLKVAGGPSTDTQYF. The DNA for the CDR3 is TGCGCCAGCAGCTTGAAGGTAGCGGGGGGTCCTAGCACAGATACGCAGTATTTT.

V usage is TRBV20-1 and J usage is TRBJ1-1; D is undetermined. This CDR3 is built from 15 residues. Germline loops: CDR1 DFQATT, CDR2 SNEGSKA (reference sequence). V was pared by 0 bases and J by 3 bases, with 14 bases between. The DNA for the CDR3 is TGCAGTGCTAGAGATCAATACCGTCCTGACACTGAAGCTTTCTTT. It encodes CSARDQYRPDTEAFF.